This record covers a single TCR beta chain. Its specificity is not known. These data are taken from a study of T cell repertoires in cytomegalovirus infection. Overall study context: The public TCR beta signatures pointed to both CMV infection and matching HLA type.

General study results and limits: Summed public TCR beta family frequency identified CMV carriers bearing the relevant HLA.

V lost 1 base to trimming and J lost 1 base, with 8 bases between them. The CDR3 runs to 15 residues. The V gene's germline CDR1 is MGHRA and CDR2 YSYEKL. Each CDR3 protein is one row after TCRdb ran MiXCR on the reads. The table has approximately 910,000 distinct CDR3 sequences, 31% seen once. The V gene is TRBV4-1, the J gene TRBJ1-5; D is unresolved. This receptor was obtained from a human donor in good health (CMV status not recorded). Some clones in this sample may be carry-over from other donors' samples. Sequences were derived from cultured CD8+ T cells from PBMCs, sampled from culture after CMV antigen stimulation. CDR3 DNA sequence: TGCGCCAGCAGCCAAGTTGGTAGGAGCAATCAGCCCCAGCATTTT. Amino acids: CASSQVGRSNQPQHF.